This entry features one TCR beta chain sequence. The participants were between roughly 18 and 100 years old and came from under 25 US areas. Donors in Cohort 3 who had recovered were those with two negative PCRs, healthcare professional clearance, or resolution of their symptoms. This specimen comes from a study of blood T cell repertoires in COVID-19. CDR3 length equals 15 residues. V was clipped by 5 bases and J by 0 bases, with 10 bases between them. In germline, CDR1 is KGHDR, CDR2 SFDVKD. Repertoires were generated with immunoSEQ multiplex PCR, while TCRdb's copy carries only in-frame clones and drops some. Here the sample spans just over 300,000 clones, more than 75% being singletons.

This receptor was identified in a young man who had recovered from COVID-19. The chain links TRBV24-1 to TRBJ1-5; D is possibly TRBD1 (5 bases). Source material: PBMCs or T cells enriched from blood (not recorded which). The CDR3 sequence: CATSGGTYSNQPQHF. In DNA form, the CDR3 reads TGTGCCACCAGTGGGGGGACTTATAGCAATCAGCCCCAGCATTTT.